This TCR beta chain appears in the sequencing data of a study of blood T cell repertoires in COVID-19. Using immunoSEQ multiplex PCR, the repertoire was profiled, and TCRdb retains in-frame clones only, with some absent. The table shows around 100,000 clones, with less than 95% occurring only once. V shed 1 base and J shed 0 bases, with 19 bases lying between them. The CDR3 extends over 18 amino acids. Germline V CDR1 and CDR2: SGDLS, YYNGEE. The chain recombines TRBV9 with TRBJ2-5; weak D call: TRBD2 (6 bases). Sequencing was carried out using peripheral blood. This clonotype originated in a human donor with active COVID-19. The donor label of this sample is uncertain. As DNA, the CDR3 is TGTGCCAGCAGCGTACCTCAGGGAGGCGGGGTATACCAAGAGACCCAGTACTTC. Its protein product is CASSVPQGGGVYQETQYF.